Listed here are 7 T cell receptor beta chains from one sample, sequenced in a study of T cell responses to AZD1222 COVID-19 vaccine. Measured with immunoSEQ multiplex PCR; TCRdb has only the in-frame clones, and not every one. In the table there are 150,000 to 190,000 clones, 85% to 95% of which are singletons. This sample comprised peripheral blood, obtained 28 days after the second AZD1222 dose. These receptor sequences come from an adult who received the AZD1222 COVID-19 vaccine.

CDR3 loop: CASSQDGGALLFGYTF. The DNA of the CDR3 is TGCGCCAGCAGCCAAGATGGCGGGGCCCTTCTGTTTGGCTACACCTTC. The rearrangement links TRBV4-1 to TRBJ1-2; D may be TRBD1 (5 bases). The CDR3 extends over 16 amino acids. V was trimmed by 0 bases and J by 7 bases, leaving 18 bases between them. CDR1 is MGHRA and CDR2 is YSYEKL in the germline V gene.

Details on this clone: At one boundary the junction diverges from the germline segment, which might be a read error. The rearrangement joins TRBV6-1 to TRBJ1-2; TRBD1 aligns across 7 bases. The length of the CDR3 is 17 residues. Germline CDR1 MNHNS, CDR2 SASEGT. Written as DNA, the CDR3 is TGTGCCAGCATTGAACGGGACAGCCTCCCGAGGGGCTATGGCTACACCTTC. Protein sequence: CASIERDSLPRGYGYTF.

J is TRBJ1-5 and V is TRBV5-6, with unresolved D. CDR1 and CDR2 (germline): SGHDT, YYEEEE. The CDR3 loop spans 15 amino acids. V gave up 6 bases and J gave up 7 bases, with 20 bases separating them. CDR3 DNA sequence: TGTGCCAGCACCCTGGGTCCCCGGGTCCCGCAGCCCCAGCATTTT. Translation: CASTLGPRVPQPQHF.

V usage is TRBV30 and J usage is TRBJ2-6; D gene uncertain. CDR3 length equals 18 residues. CDR1 and CDR2 (germline): GTSNPN, SVGIG (reference sequence). The ends were cut back, 0 bases at V and 1 base at J, with 16 bases in the middle. CDR3 coding DNA: TGTGCCTGGAGTGTAATAGAGGCAGTTCTTTCTGGGGCCAACGTCCTGACTTTC. It is translated as CAWSVIEAVLSGANVLTF. Using reference TRBV30 and TRBJ2-6 for the parts outside the CDR3, the full variable domain is SQTIHQWPATLVQPVGSPLSLECTVEGTSNPNLYWYRQAAGRGLQLLFYSVGIGQISSEVPQNLSASRPQDRQFILSSKKLLLSDSGFYLCAWSVIEAVLSGANVLTFGAGSRLTVL.

This chain connects TRBV12-2 to TRBJ1-2; the table assigns TRBD1, which was not confirmed against the DNA. TRBV12-2 is given as a pseudogene. The CDR3 length is 15 residues. The CDR3 sequence: CASRLEAGNNYGYTF. CDR3 DNA sequence: TGTGCAAGTCGCTTAGAGGCAGGGAATAACTATGGCTACACCTTC.

This rearrangement joins TRBV10-1 to TRBJ2-1, with 7 bases aligning to TRBD2. This CDR3 has 17 residues. V was clipped by 4 bases and J by 4 bases; unmatched bases: 13. In germline, CDR1 is WNHNN, CDR2 SYGVQD (reference sequence). For the CDR3, the DNA is TGCGCCAGCAGTGCGACCCTTCCGGGACTAACTTACAATGAGCAGTTCTTC. Its translation: CASSATLPGLTYNEQFF.

V is TRBV7-8 and J is TRBJ1-6; the match to TRBD1 covers 10 bases. Germline trimming cut 7 bases from V and 0 bases from J; bases unmatched to any gene: 9. Germline values: CDR1 SGHVS, CDR2 FQNEAQ. The CDR3 has 18 residues. In DNA form, the CDR3 reads TGTGCCAGCACCTCGGACAGGGGGATCCGCTCCTATAATTCACCCCTCCACTTT. This gives the protein CASTSDRGIRSYNSPLHF. Full variable domain (missing parts from reference TRBV7-8 and TRBJ1-6): GAGVSQSPRYKVAKRGQDVALRCDPISGHVSLFWYQQALGQGPEFLTYFQNEAQLDKSGLPSDRFFAERPEGSVSTLKIQRTQQEDSAVYLCASTSDRGIRSYNSPLHFGNGTRLTVT.